This entry describes one T cell receptor (beta chain). Its antigen is not identified. The data are from a study of graft-versus-host responses after intestinal transplantation. Germline lookup yields CDR1 LNHDA and CDR2 SQIVND (reference sequence). The CDR3 has 14 amino acids. Clones were read by immunoSEQ multiplex PCR, and TCRdb kept only the in-frame ones, dropping some. The sample contains approximately 110,000 clones, over 85% of which appear only once. This receptor was identified in a human donor who was the organ donor for an intestinal transplant. The V and J genes are TRBV19 and TRBJ2-5; D is ambiguous. The end of the DNA aligns better with TRBJ2-7, so the J call may be wrong. The specimen was unstimulated CD4+ T cells sorted from spleen or lymph node cells, collected before transplant. CDR3 protein: CASSLGYTGHEQYF. The CDR3 region has the DNA TGTGCCAGTAGCCTGGGGTACACTGGCCACGAGCAGTACTTC.